What follows describes a single T cell receptor beta chain. Antigen: not known. The data stem from a study of spatial heterogeneity in lung cancer. The wider study: Alpha-chain sequences were detected in numbers that were consistently lower than beta-chain sequences. Study-level points and caveats: Relative to follow-up, resection was when ubiquitous expanded tumor TCRs appeared more in blood.

In the library, each TCR cDNA molecule bore its own unique molecular identifier. One entry per CDR3 protein results from TCRdb running MiXCR on the 5' RACE reads. The table shows around 87,000 distinct CDR3 sequences, with more than 10% occurring only once. The time point denotes: sample taken at primary tumor resection. Without sorting, whole RNA was sequenced from tumor, nontumor lung or frozen PBMC. Trimming stripped 4 bases from V and 3 bases from J, with 14 bases between. Germline lookup yields CDR1 SGHRS and CDR2 YFSETQ. The length of the CDR3 is 14 residues. The sequence was obtained from a male donor with early-stage non-small cell lung cancer. V usage is TRBV5-1 and J usage is TRBJ2-7; TRBD1 or TRBD2 may be the D gene (6 bases each). The sample in question was PBMCs, obtained at surgery. The CDR3 bases are TGCGCCAGCAGCCTACGGGGGCAGGACTACGAGCAGTACTTC. Translation: CASSLRGQDYEQYF.